This TCR beta chain was documented in a study of blood T cell repertoires in COVID-19. Study overall: Some COVID-19 samples were acute and others convalescent; all came from the United States, Italy and Spain.

The germline V gene has CDR1 WSHSY and CDR2 SAAADI. CDR3 size: 15 residues. The V gene lost 3 bases and the J gene lost 0 bases, with 10 bases spanning the gap. The assay was immunoSEQ multiplex PCR, and TCRdb's table has in-frame clones only and misses some. The sample has roughly 40,000 clones; 75% to 80% are singletons. The sequenced sample consisted of peripheral blood. This chain joins TRBV10-2 and TRBJ2-3; possibly TRBD2 for D (6 bases). The sequence was collected from a man in his 70s with active or convalescent COVID-19. The CDR3 is CASSDSGGSTDTQYF. The DNA of the CDR3 is TGCGCCAGCAGTGACTCCGGGGGAAGCACAGATACGCAGTATTTT.